This record looks at one T cell receptor beta chain sequence and its context. Antigen specificity is unknown. The sample originates from a study of identical twins. TCRdb redid the calling of the 5' RACE reads with MiXCR, one entry per CDR3 protein. Among about 530,000 distinct CDR3 sequences listed, about 16% were seen once. Whole-study results and caveats: Zero-insertion analyses might be partly confounded by invariant T cells like MAIT and iNKT. Beta out-of-frame sequences displayed a weaker excess of sharing between twins.

The CDR3 consists of 15 residues. Per germline, CDR1 LGHDT and CDR2 YNNKEL (reference sequence). With 1 base clipped from V and 3 bases from J, the junction kept 2 bases outside the gene matches. The sample also formed part of further work on yellow fever vaccine responses in identical twins.

This TCR came from a woman aged 18-29 years in good health. The chain has TRBV3-1 and TRBJ2-5, with TRBD1 identical over 10 bases. Sequenced material: CD4+ T cells sorted from blood. CDR3 in DNA: TGTGCCAGCAGCCAAGGGGGGACAGGGGAAGAGACCCAGTACTTC. Translated, it gives CASSQGGTGEETQYF.